This passage covers 15 T cell receptor beta chains from one sample sequenced in a study. TCRdb reprocessed the reads via MiXCR and lists one record per CDR3 protein. This sample yields about 280 distinct CDR3 sequences, of which under 35% are seen a single time; 49% belongs to the top ten. Sequencing used CD8+ T cells (not recorded whether cultured). All receptors derive from a male donor.

The CDR3 nucleotides are TGTGCCAGTAGTATTACAGGGTGGGGTTTACCCCTCCACTTT. It is translated as CASSITGWGLPLHF. This chain connects TRBV19 to TRBJ1-6; a possible D gene is TRBD1 (6 bases). In germline, CDR1 is LNHDA, CDR2 SQIVND (reference sequence). The CDR3 runs to 14 residues. Trimming removed 3 bases at V and 12 bases at J, with 15 bases between.

The rearrangement joins TRBV19 to TRBJ1-2; D is uncertain. This CDR3 contains 12 residues. V lost 5 bases and J lost 6, with 10 bases in between. From germline, CDR1 is LNHDA and CDR2 SQIVND (reference sequence). The CDR3 nucleotides are TGTGCCAGTAGTGTAGGCTGGCATGGCTACACCTTC. Translation: CASSVGWHGYTF.

Comment on this clonotype: A read error may account for a junction end that differs from germline. This chain joins TRBV19 and TRBJ2-7; no clear D gene. The CDR3 length is 13 residues. Germline CDR1 LNHDA, CDR2 SQIVND (reference sequence). CDR3 amino acids: CAGSTRSSYGQYF. DNA for the CDR3: TGTGCCGGTAGTACCAGAAGCTCCTACGGGCAGTACTTC.

This clonotype is categorized as medium-sized. V and J are TRBV19 and TRBJ2-1; D unresolved. Germline CDR1 and CDR2: LNHDA and SQIVND (reference sequence). The CDR3 totals 13 residues. Trimming removed 3 bases from V and 6 bases from J, with 9 bases in between. The CDR3 loop reads CASSIRATNEQFF. CDR3 nucleotide sequence: TGTGCCAGTAGTATCCGAGCGACCAATGAGCAGTTCTTC.

By its share, this clonotype is medium-sized. The chain couples TRBV18 to TRBJ2-7; TRBD1 matches 9 bases. The trim removed 3 bases at V and 3 bases at J, leaving 3 bases unmatched. There are 14 residues in the CDR3. The germline CDR1 and CDR2 sequences are KGHSH and LQKENI. CDR3 sequence reads: CASSPGTGYYEQYF. CDR3 nucleotides: TGTGCCAGCTCACCGGGGACAGGGTACTACGAGCAGTACTTC.

By proportion, this clonotype is medium-sized. CDR3: CASSYSEGSYEQYF. The CDR3 region has the DNA TGTGCCAGCAGTTACTCGGAGGGTTCCTACGAGCAGTACTTC. The gene calls are TRBV6-2 or TRBV6-3 and TRBJ2-7; D perhaps matches TRBD2 (6 bases). Germline values: CDR1 MNHEY, CDR2 SVGEGT. Trimming left V 0 bases short and J 1 base short, with 7 bases between. The CDR3 loop spans 14 amino acids.

Points on this clonotype: With a much larger clone just one base away, this may be a read error. This chain connects TRBV12-3 or TRBV12-4 to TRBJ2-3, with unresolved D. The germline V and J ends were trimmed by 3 bases and 1 base, with 14 bases remaining between them. This CDR3 is built from 16 residues. The CDR3 nucleotides are TGTGCCAGCAGTTTTTCGGCAGGCGAGGGCACAGATACGCAGTATTTT. It is translated as CASSFSAGEGTDTQYF.

This sequence joins TRBV6-2 or TRBV6-3 and TRBJ2-1; TRBD1 matches 7 bases. Germline V CDR1 and CDR2: MNHEY, SVGEGT. V was clipped by 6 bases and J by 0 bases; unmatched bases: 11. The CDR3 is 17 residues long. The CDR3 protein is CASSPRDSGHSYNEQFF. DNA for the CDR3: TGTGCCAGCAGCCCTAGGGACAGTGGGCACTCCTACAATGAGCAGTTCTTC.

This clonotype ranks as large. The rearrangement joins TRBV27 to TRBJ2-5; tentative D call: TRBD2 (6 bases). This CDR3 has 15 amino acids. The germline gives CDR1 MNHEY, CDR2 SMNVEV (reference sequence). Trimming pared 1 base from V and 2 bases from J, leaving 11 bases between. The CDR3 is CASSLFGTHQETQYF. The CDR3 DNA reads TGTGCCAGCAGTTTATTCGGGACTCATCAAGAGACCCAGTACTTC.

Remarks on this clonotype: This may be a read error, as it is one base from a much larger clone. Because the CDR3's place on the DNA is in doubt, the DNA is left out and the CDR3 is given as listed by TCRdb. The genes are TRBV12-3 or TRBV12-4 and TRBJ2-3. The CDR3 totals 16 residues, both ends included. CDR3 in amino acids: CASSFLAGEGADTQYF.

By share of the sample, this clonotype is hyperexpanded. V usage is TRBV19 and J usage is TRBJ1-5; tentatively, D is TRBD1 (6 bases). This CDR3 is 15 amino acids long. Deletions cut 5 bases from V and 5 bases from J, with 16 bases between. Germline loops: CDR1 LNHDA, CDR2 SQIVND (reference sequence). CDR3 DNA: TGTGCCAGTAGTCCCCTTTTAGGGGGTCATCAGCCCCAGCATTTT. Translating it yields CASSPLLGGHQPQHF.

This clonotype qualifies as medium-sized. The rearrangement joins TRBV25-1 to TRBJ2-5; D not certain. Looked up from germline, CDR1 is MGHDK and CDR2 is SYGVNS. V was cut by 4 bases and J by 5 bases, with 23 bases left in between. The length of the CDR3 is 17 residues. Here the CDR3 DNA reads TGTGCCAGCAGTGGAAACGAGCCCCCGCAGTATGGGGAGACCCAGTACTTC. Its translation: CASSGNEPPQYGETQYF. The full variable domain, completed using reference TRBV25-1 and TRBJ2-5, is EADIYQTPRYLVIGTGKKITLECSQTMGHDKMYWYQQDPGMELHLIHYSYGVNSTEKGDLSSESTVSRIRTEHFPLTLESARPSHTSQYLCASSGNEPPQYGETQYFGPGTRLLVL.

This clonotype was seen a few times. The rearrangement joins TRBV20-1 to TRBJ2-7; no clear D gene. The CDR3 extends over 15 amino acids. Germline values: CDR1 DFQATT, CDR2 SNEGSKA (reference sequence). Trimming left V 1 base short and J 1 base short, with 14 bases between. The CDR3 bases are TGCAGTGCTAGAGGGGATCAAATCGGATCCTACGAGCAGTACTTC. Translated, it gives CSARGDQIGSYEQYF.

On this clonotype: A read error may be the cause here, since a much bigger clone is one base away. V usage is TRBV19 and J usage is TRBJ2-7, with D unresolved. The CDR3 runs 13 residues. Germline V gene sequence: CDR1 LNHDA, CDR2 SQIVND (reference sequence). Trimming took off 3 bases at V and 6 bases at J, with 12 bases between the two ends. CDR3 loop: CASSIRSPVEQYF. CDR3 nucleotides: TGTGCCAGTAGTATCCGTTCGCCGGTCGAGCAGTACTTC.

Concerning this clonotype itself: One base away lies a much larger clone, so this may be a sequencing read error. The rearrangement joins TRBV7-9 to TRBJ2-2; the match to TRBD2 covers 8 bases. This CDR3 has 16 amino acids. In germline, CDR1 is SEHNR, CDR2 FQNEAQ (reference sequence). This chain's CDR3 is CSSSPPAGGKAGELFF. CDR3 coding DNA: TGTTCCAGCAGCCCCCCGGCGGGAGGAAAGGCCGGGGAGCTGTTTTTT.